The 21 T cell receptor beta chains reported below all come from one sample, sequenced in a study of blood T cells in healthy people across ages. It was with a sample-barcoded 5' primer and a J-beta primer mix that a second PCR of roughly 7 to 12 cycles was run. TCRdb called the 5' RACE reads again in MiXCR, with one record for every CDR3 protein. Of about 700,000 distinct CDR3 sequences in the sample, approximately 30% were seen once. Source material: blood. These receptors came from a woman over 75 in good health.

At least ten counts were recorded for this clonotype. The gene calls are TRBV5-1 and TRBJ2-1; D is perhaps TRBD1 (6 bases). Deletions cut 4 bases from V and 4 bases from J, with 15 bases between. The CDR3 is 15 amino acids. Germline V CDR1 and CDR2: SGHRS, YFSETQ. The CDR3 coding sequence is TGCGCCAGCAGCCGAGAACCGGACAGTTACAATGAGCAGTTCTTC. Its translation: CASSREPDSYNEQFF.

This clonotype has at least ten counts. The chain couples TRBV7-2 to TRBJ2-1, with 7 bases aligning to TRBD2. Per germline, CDR1 SGHTA and CDR2 FQGNSA. V lost 4 bases, J lost 0 bases, and 6 bases stayed unmatched. The length of the CDR3 is 16 residues. CDR3 in DNA: TGTGCCAGCAGCTCCGTCGGGGGGAGCTCCTACAATGAGCAGTTCTTC. Translation gives CASSSVGGSSYNEQFF.

The V call is TRBV30, the J call TRBJ1-2, with 9 positions matching TRBD1. CDR1 is GTSNPN and CDR2 is SVGIG in the germline V gene (reference sequence). Unmatched junction bases numbered 12, after V lost 5 bases and J lost 8 bases. The CDR3 loop spans 14 amino acids. CDR3 in amino acids: CAWSGTGNPWGYTF. As DNA, the CDR3 is TGTGCCTGGTCCGGGACAGGGAACCCGTGGGGCTACACCTTC.

This chain joins TRBV20-1 and TRBJ1-2, with D hard to call. The CDR3 sequence is 15 residues long. V was trimmed by 0 bases and J by 4 bases, leaving 15 bases between them. Germline values: CDR1 DFQATT, CDR2 SNEGSKA (reference sequence). The chain's CDR3 is CSARDHQSTGYGYTF. The CDR3 DNA sequence: TGCAGTGCTAGAGATCATCAGTCGACCGGCTATGGCTACACCTTC.

The chain carries TRBV7-3 and TRBJ2-5, with TRBD1 identical over 7 bases. Germline lookup yields CDR1 SGHTA and CDR2 FQGTGA. The CDR3 extends over 15 amino acids. Trimming at V came to 5 bases and at J to 11 bases, leaving 17 bases not matched to a gene. The CDR3 spells CASSATGSQGPEQYF. In DNA form, the CDR3 reads TGTGCCAGCAGCGCGACAGGGTCTCAAGGGCCTGAGCAGTACTTC.

The chain combines TRBV12-3 or TRBV12-4 with TRBJ1-1; no definite D call. The V end lost 2 bases, the J end lost 11 bases, and 12 bases lay between the germline ends. This CDR3 contains 12 residues. CDR3 nucleotide sequence: TGTGCCAGCAGTTTAAACCCGTCAAAGGCTTTCTTT. Its translation: CASSLNPSKAFF.

This clonotype showed up many times. The rearrangement uses TRBV5-1 and TRBJ2-5; no clear D gene. The V gene lost 0 bases and the J gene lost 1 base, with 10 bases spanning the gap. Per the germline V gene, CDR1 is SGHRS and CDR2 is YFSETQ. This CDR3 is built from 15 residues. CDR3 DNA sequence: TGCGCCAGCAGCTTGGACCCGTTGGCCCAAGAGACCCAGTACTTC. It encodes CASSLDPLAQETQYF.

Points on this clonotype: This may be a read error: a much more frequent sequence differs by one nucleotide. The V and J genes are TRBV5-1 and TRBJ2-7, with 8 bases that match TRBD2. V lost 4 bases to trimming and J lost 7 bases; unmatched junction nucleotides: 16. The CDR3 is 16 amino acids. Looked up from germline, CDR1 is SGHRS and CDR2 is YFSETQ. CDR3 sequence (DNA): TGCGCCAGCAGCCTTCGGACTAGCTTGGCCTACAATGAGCAGTACTTC. Its protein is CASSLRTSLAYNEQYF.

This clonotype was observed many times. V usage is TRBV7-6 and J usage is TRBJ1-6, with no clear D. CDR1 and CDR2 from the germline V gene are SGHVS and FNYEAQ. This CDR3 region has 16 residues. V lost 1 base and J 6 bases, leaving 13 bases between the germline ends. CDR3: CASSLVAGSLNSPLHF. The CDR3 DNA reads TGTGCCAGCAGCTTAGTAGCAGGTAGCCTTAATTCACCCCTCCACTTT.

V usage is TRBV6-5 and J usage is TRBJ1-2; a possible D gene is TRBD1 (5 bases). Germline V lookup: CDR1 MNHEY, CDR2 SVGAGI. The ends were cut back, 6 bases at V and 9 bases at J, with 17 bases in the middle. CDR3 length equals 13 residues. The chain's CDR3 is CASRTGTGRSYTF. The CDR3 nucleotides read TGTGCCAGCAGGACCGGGACCGGACGTAGCTACACCTTC.

Many counts were recorded for this clonotype. This chain uses TRBV7-6 with TRBJ2-1; D possibly corresponds to TRBD1 (6 bases). Germline CDR1 SGHVS, CDR2 FNYEAQ. The CDR3 loop spans 16 amino acids. Trimming shortened V by 1 base and J by 7 bases, and 17 bases separated the two germline ends. The CDR3 DNA is TGTGCCAGCAGCTTAGGGTTAGGGACAAGGATGAATGAGCAGTTCTTC. Its protein product is CASSLGLGTRMNEQFF.

This clonotype has at least ten counts. The chain combines TRBV29-1 with TRBJ1-2; D unresolved. From germline, CDR1 is SQVTM and CDR2 ANQGSEA. V lost 1 base, J lost 2 bases, and 11 bases lay in between. This CDR3 has 14 amino acids. The CDR3 DNA sequence: TGCAGCGTTGAAGGAGGATTGGCGAACTATGGCTACACCTTC. It specifies CSVEGGLANYGYTF.

The V call is TRBV25-1, the J call TRBJ1-1; 9 bases are shared with TRBD1. CDR1 and CDR2 (germline): MGHDK, SYGVNS. The CDR3 is made up of 15 amino acids. V lost 2 bases to trimming and J lost 5 bases; unmatched junction nucleotides: 6. CDR3 region: CASSEPGQGGTEAFF. Written as DNA, the CDR3 is TGTGCCAGCAGTGAACCGGGACAGGGTGGTACTGAAGCTTTCTTT.

This clonotype came up a few times. V and J are TRBV28 and TRBJ2-5; tentative D call: TRBD2 (6 bases). V lost 7 bases to trimming and J lost 4 bases, with 13 bases between them. This CDR3 has 13 amino acids. The V gene's germline CDR1 is MDHEN and CDR2 SYDVKM. As DNA, the CDR3 is TGTGCCAGCACCGAAGGAGGGACAGAGACCCAGTACTTC. It translates to CASTEGGTETQYF.

Note on this clonotype: This sequence may be a read error, since a much larger clone differs from it by one base. CDR3 protein: CASSLAGAGSEQYF. The CDR3 bases are TGTGCCAGCAGCTTAGCCGGGGCGGGGAGTGAGCAGTACTTC. The chain joins TRBV11-2 to TRBJ2-5; a weak D match, TRBD2 (6 bases). The V end lost 1 base, the J end lost 11 bases, and 17 bases lay between the germline ends. The CDR3 totals 14 residues. CDR1 and CDR2 from the germline V gene are SGHAT and FQNNGV.

This clonotype occurred many times. The chain links TRBV10-3 to TRBJ2-1; 14 nucleotides agree with TRBD2. J gave up 1 base and V 7 bases, and 3 bases lay outside the gene matches. CDR1 and CDR2 from the germline V gene are ENHRY and SYGVKD. The CDR3 is made up of 16 amino acids. This CDR3 is CAIKTSGGDSYNEQFF. For the CDR3, the DNA is TGTGCCATCAAGACTAGCGGGGGGGATTCCTACAATGAGCAGTTCTTC.

This clonotype occurred many times. The J gene is TRBJ2-7, the V gene TRBV18, with TRBD1 matching 7 bases. The V gene's germline CDR1 is KGHSH and CDR2 LQKENI. The CDR3 is 15 residues long. After removal of 1 base from V and 0 bases from J, the junction contained 3 bases not matched to a gene. The CDR3, as DNA: TGTGCCAGCTCACCACTAGGGACAGACTCCTACGAGCAGTACTTC. Translation gives CASSPLGTDSYEQYF.

This clonotype has a count of ten or more. The chain links TRBV7-2 to TRBJ1-1, with a tentative D call TRBD1 (5 bases). Germline V gene data show CDR1 as SGHTA and CDR2 as FQGNSA. The V end lost 4 bases, the J end lost 5 bases, and 17 bases lay between the germline ends. The CDR3 has 15 residues. CDR3 protein: CASSSLGGERTEAFF. CDR3 DNA sequence: TGTGCCAGCAGCTCCTTAGGAGGGGAGAGAACTGAAGCTTTCTTT. The variable domain in full, completed from reference TRBV7-2 and TRBJ1-1, reads GAGVSQSPSNKVTEKGKDVELRCDPISGHTALYWYRQSLGQGLEFLIYFQGNSAPDKSGLPSDRFSAERTGGSVSTLTIQRTQQEDSAVYLCASSSLGGERTEAFFGQGTRLTVV.

This clonotype was detected a few times. The rearrangement uses TRBV2 and TRBJ2-3; no clear D. V was cut by 6 bases and J by 4 bases, with 14 bases left in between. Germline V gives CDR1 SNHLY, CDR2 FYNNEI. The CDR3 extends over 14 amino acids. DNA for the CDR3: TGTGCCAGCAGGCCTACGCCCGGCGCAGATACGCAGTATTTT. Its translation: CASRPTPGADTQYF.

This clonotype was seen many times. The chain carries TRBV20-1 and TRBJ2-7; D is undetermined. V lost 1 base and J 2 bases, leaving 9 bases between the germline ends. Germline lookup yields CDR1 DFQATT and CDR2 SNEGSKA (reference sequence). This CDR3 region has 13 residues. The CDR3 region has the DNA TGCAGTGCTAGAGGCAGGCTCCCCTACGAGCAGTACTTC. This gives the protein CSARGRLPYEQYF.

This clonotype was seen ten or more times. The rearrangement uses TRBV7-9 and TRBJ2-1; 12 bases fit TRBD2. The germline V gene encodes CDR1 SEHNR and CDR2 FQNEAQ (reference sequence). The CDR3 consists of 16 residues. Trimming took 4 bases from V and 7 from J; bases not matched to a gene: 8. As DNA, the CDR3 is TGTGCCAGCAGCTCTAGCGGGGGGGCCCAGATAAATGAGCAGTTCTTC. Protein: CASSSSGGAQINEQFF.